The sequence of this T cell receptor (beta chain) was determined in a study of T cell repertoires in cytomegalovirus infection. For the study at large: Shared public TCR beta signatures pointed to both CMV infection and a matching HLA type. Study observations and caveats: The response measured ex vivo was dominated by TCR beta clonotypes (HLA-C-restricted and CMV-specific). Cumulated frequencies of public TCR beta families served to identify carriers of CMV plus the relevant HLA.

Unmatched junction bases numbered 8, after V lost 7 bases and J lost 2 bases. Germline CDR1 is MGHRA and CDR2 is YSYEKL. The CDR3 runs to 15 residues. TCRdb re-called the reads through MiXCR, storing one row per CDR3 protein. The repertoire holds around 530,000 distinct CDR3 sequences, with 26% as singletons. This clonotype was observed a few times. Its specificity is unknown. The chain combines TRBV4-1 with TRBJ1-2; TRBD1 matches at 9 bases. This TCR came from a human donor in good health (CMV status not recorded). Some clones in this sample may be carry-over from other donors' samples. Sequenced input: PBMCs. The CDR3 sequence is CASNYKTGGNYGYTF. As DNA, the CDR3 is TGCGCCAGCAATTACAAGACAGGGGGGAACTATGGCTACACCTTC.